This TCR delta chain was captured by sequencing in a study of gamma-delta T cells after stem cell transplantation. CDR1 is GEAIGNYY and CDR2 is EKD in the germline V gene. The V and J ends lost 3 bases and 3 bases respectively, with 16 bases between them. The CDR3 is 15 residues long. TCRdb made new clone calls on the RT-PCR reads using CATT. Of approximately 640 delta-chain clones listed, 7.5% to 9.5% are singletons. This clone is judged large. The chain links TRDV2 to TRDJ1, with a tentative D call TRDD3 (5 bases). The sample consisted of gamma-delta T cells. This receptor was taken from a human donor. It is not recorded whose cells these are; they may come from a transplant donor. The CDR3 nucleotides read TGTGCCTGTGACTTTCTGGGAACGGTACCCGATAAACTCATCTTT. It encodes CACDFLGTVPDKLIF.